The next 16 T cell receptor beta chains were all read from a single sample in a study of blood T cell repertoires in COVID-19. Clones were sequenced by immunoSEQ multiplex PCR, and TCRdb holds only the in-frame ones, with some missing. Of about 160,000 clones in the sample, over 80% were seen once. The specimen sequenced was peripheral blood. All receptors derive from a woman of 80 years or more with active or convalescent COVID-19.

The chain carries TRBV24-1 and TRBJ2-1; possibly TRBD2 for D (7 bases). CDR1 and CDR2 (germline): KGHDR, SFDVKD. The CDR3 has 18 residues. V was trimmed by 1 base and J by 8 bases, leaving 23 bases between them. As DNA, the CDR3 is TGTGCCACCAGTGATTTCATGGTTGACGGGGGGCGCGGAGATGAGCAGTTCTTC. Translated: CATSDFMVDGGRGDEQFF.

The genes are TRBV21-1 and TRBJ1-1. TRBV21-1 is a listed pseudogene. The CDR3 runs to 16 residues. In nucleotides, the CDR3 is TGTGCCAGCAGCAAAGCGCGCGAGGGAGAAGCCACTGAAGCTTTCTTT. It encodes CASSKAREGEATEAFF.

This chain joins TRBV6-5 and TRBJ2-3, with 7 bases fitting TRBD1. V was pared by 6 bases and J by 0 bases, with 3 bases of the junction left unmatched. The CDR3 runs to 14 residues. In germline, CDR1 is MNHEY, CDR2 SVGAGI. The CDR3 DNA reads TGTGCCAGCAGCCCGACAGGGAGCACAGATACGCAGTATTTT. Its protein product is CASSPTGSTDTQYF.

J is TRBJ2-6 and V is TRBV27, with a weak D call TRBD2 (5 bases). Germline assignment: CDR1 MNHEY and CDR2 SMNVEV (reference sequence). V was pared by 3 bases and J by 1 base, with 7 bases between. This CDR3 has 15 residues. The CDR3 reads CASSFRGSGANVLTF. The CDR3 DNA follows: TGTGCCAGCAGTTTCCGGGGTTCTGGGGCCAACGTCCTGACTTTC.

The chain joins TRBV18 to TRBJ1-1; TRBD1 might be the D (5 bases). V shed 3 bases and J shed 4 bases, with 9 bases lying between them. CDR1 and CDR2 from the germline V gene are KGHSH and LQKENI. There are 13 residues in the CDR3. The CDR3 DNA is TGTGCCAGCTCACCGGGGGGACTCACTGAAGCTTTCTTT. This translates into CASSPGGLTEAFF.

The chain recombines TRBV15 with TRBJ2-7, with 7 positions matching TRBD1. Germline-derived CDR1 and CDR2 are LNHNV and YYDKDF (reference sequence). Trimming removed 2 bases from V and 3 bases from J; junction bases left unmatched: 13. The CDR3 has 17 amino acids. CDR3 nucleotides: TGTGCCACCAGCAGACTTCCAAGGGGGACAGAAGACTACGAGCAGTACTTC. Translating gives CATSRLPRGTEDYEQYF.

The chain carries TRBV6-5 and TRBJ2-2; possible D gene TRBD1, 6 bases. Germline V gene lookup returns CDR1 MNHEY and CDR2 SVGAGI. CDR3 length: 14 residues. Trimming cost V 6 bases and J 6 bases, with 14 bases left between them. This CDR3 reads CASRQGEGSGELFF. The CDR3 region has the DNA TGTGCCAGCAGACAGGGTGAAGGCTCCGGGGAGCTGTTTTTT.

CDR3 amino acids: CASSRSGINYGYTF. The CDR3 bases are TGTGCCAGCAGCCGGTCAGGGATAAACTATGGCTACACCTTC. V is TRBV3-1 (or the pseudogene TRBV3-2) and J is TRBJ1-2, with a possible D match to TRBD1 (5 bases). Trimming cost V 4 bases and J 2 bases, with 11 bases left between them. Germline CDR1 reads LGHDT; CDR2 reads YNNKEL (reference sequence). The CDR3 extends over 14 amino acids.

This sequence joins TRBV29-1 and TRBJ1-3, with unresolved D. Germline V gene lookup returns CDR1 SQVTM and CDR2 ANQGSEA. The CDR3 is made up of 14 amino acids. Deletions cut 2 bases from V and 0 bases from J, with 8 bases between. The CDR3 DNA is TGCAGCGTTGAACCCGCTAGCTCTGGAAACACCATATATTTT. Its protein is CSVEPASSGNTIYF.

The chain combines TRBV19 with TRBJ1-5, with D tentatively TRBD1 (6 bases). With 4 bases removed from V and 3 bases from J, the gap between germline ends came to 10 bases. This CDR3 is built from 14 residues. Germline V gene data show CDR1 as LNHDA and CDR2 as SQIVND (reference sequence). In DNA, the CDR3 is TGTGCCAGTAGTACCGACAGGCCCAATCAGCCCCAGCATTTT. Protein sequence: CASSTDRPNQPQHF.

This sequence joins TRBV12-5 and TRBJ1-1, with unresolved D. The CDR3 runs to 16 residues. CDR1 and CDR2 (germline): LGHNT, FRNRAP. V was pared by 1 base and J by 5 bases, with 17 bases between. CDR3 in amino acids: CASGLEQTLVGTEAFF. In DNA form, the CDR3 reads TGTGCTAGTGGTTTGGAGCAAACTCTGGTCGGGACTGAAGCTTTCTTT.

This rearrangement joins TRBV6-5 to TRBJ2-5; TRBD1 might be the D (6 bases). V dropped 6 bases and J dropped 7 bases, with 15 bases sitting between them. The CDR3 length is 13 residues. The germline gives CDR1 MNHEY, CDR2 SVGAGI. The CDR3 protein is CASRTTGPGTQYF. The CDR3 nucleotides are TGTGCCAGCAGAACCACAGGGCCGGGGACCCAGTACTTC.

This clone appeared a few times. The chain joins TRBV7-3 to TRBJ1-6; 7 bases agree with TRBD1. The V segment lost 6 bases and the J segment 9 bases; nucleotides outside the gene matches: 8. From germline, CDR1 is SGHTA and CDR2 FQGTGA. This CDR3 is built from 14 residues. The CDR3 region has the DNA TGTGCCAGCAGTTCCGGGACAGACGGTTCACCCCTCCACTTT. This sequence encodes CASSSGTDGSPLHF.

This chain connects TRBV6-2 or TRBV6-3 to TRBJ1-5, with a possible D match to TRBD1 (6 bases). The CDR3 extends over 15 amino acids. Germline-derived CDR1 and CDR2 are MNHEY and SVGEGT. V was pared by 5 bases and J by 0 bases, with 11 bases between. This CDR3 is CASSVQGSSNQPQHF. For the CDR3, the DNA is TGTGCCAGCAGTGTACAGGGTAGTAGCAATCAGCCCCAGCATTTT.

The chain employs TRBV6-5 and TRBJ1-2; 7 positions match TRBD1. The CDR3 consists of 13 residues. Per germline, CDR1 MNHEY and CDR2 SVGAGI. The V gene end was trimmed by 4 bases and the J gene end by 8 bases; junction bases not matched to a gene: 7. As DNA, the CDR3 is TGTGCCAGCAGTTCGGACAGGAGGGAGGGCTACACCTTC. As protein: CASSSDRREGYTF.

The genes are TRBV6-5 and TRBJ2-7; possible D gene TRBD2, 5 bases. From germline, CDR1 is MNHEY and CDR2 SVGAGI. CDR3 length: 13 residues. V was shortened by 6 bases and J by 2 bases, with 11 bases between the two germline ends. The CDR3 coding sequence is TGTGCCAGCAGGTGGGGAGTCACCTACGAGCAGTACTTC. Its translation: CASRWGVTYEQYF.